This record covers a single T cell receptor (beta chain). The antigen is not known. These data belong to a study of cytomegalovirus exposure and HLA in healthy donors. Study context: Inside one of the first data releases sat around 86 million unique TCRs taken from HLA-typed donors. Study findings and constraints: Reported findings show TCR beta sequences accurately forecast HLA-A and HLA-B alleles in most subjects.

PCR primers comprised 60 Vbeta and 13 Jbeta primers. Authors' processing steps: Per a later analysis, the number of unique TCR beta chains was about 80 million, of which 9 million to 14 million were shared. Assay used: immunoSEQ multiplex PCR; TCRdb lists only in-frame clones, some missing. V, J and clone size were drawn from that table, and D and trimming were deduced from the DNA. The table lists about 33,000 clones. The sequencing input was PBMCs. The origin of this receptor is a man aged 40-49 years in good health and CMV-seronegative.

Here the CDR3 reads CASSVRLAVTGNEQFF. The CDR3 DNA sequence: TGTGCCAGCTCTGTCCGACTAGCCGTTACGGGCAATGAGCAGTTCTTC. The chain combines TRBV18 with TRBJ2-1, with 7 bases fitting TRBD2. Trimming removed 6 bases from V and 6 bases from J; junction bases left unmatched: 14. CDR3 length equals 16 residues. Germline V gene data show CDR1 as KGHSH and CDR2 as LQKENI.